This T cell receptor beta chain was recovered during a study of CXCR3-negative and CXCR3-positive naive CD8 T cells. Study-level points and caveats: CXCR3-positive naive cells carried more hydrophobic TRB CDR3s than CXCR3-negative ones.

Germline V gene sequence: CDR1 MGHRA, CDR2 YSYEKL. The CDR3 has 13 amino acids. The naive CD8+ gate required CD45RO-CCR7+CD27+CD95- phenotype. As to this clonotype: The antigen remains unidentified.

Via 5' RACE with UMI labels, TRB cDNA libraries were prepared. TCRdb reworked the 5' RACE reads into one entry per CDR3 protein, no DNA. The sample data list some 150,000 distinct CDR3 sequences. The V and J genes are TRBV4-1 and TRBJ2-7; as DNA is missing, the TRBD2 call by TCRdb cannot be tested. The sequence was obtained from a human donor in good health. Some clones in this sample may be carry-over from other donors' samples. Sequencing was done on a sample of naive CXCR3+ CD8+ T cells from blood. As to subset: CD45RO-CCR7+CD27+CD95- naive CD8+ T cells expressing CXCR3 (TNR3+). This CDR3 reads CASSPMTGTPLSF.